Presented here are 28 T cell receptor beta chains from one specimen sequenced in a study of regulatory T cells in long-lasting Graves disease (dated by TCRdb to the early 2020s). The protocol used for the library was multiplex PCR. Sequenced on an Illumina HiSeq 4000. CDR3 regions were amplified by Arm-PCR with iRepertoire HTBI primers to construct TCR beta libraries. TCRdb reanalyzed the raw reads on its own, using fastp at Q25 for trimming and MiXCR for clone calling, and kept in-frame beta chains. Rows are combined by CDR3 protein, so each entry shows the most common genes and DNA. The sample table shows 200,000 to 250,000 distinct CDR3 sequences, and approximately 18% are seen once. The ten largest make up approximately 12% of the sample. In the paper's terms, the time point label means: newly diagnosed GD, antithyroid drugs for less than 3 months. For both TCR sequencing and RNA sequencing, RNA was extracted from PBMCs in TRIzol.

This sample was shared with a second study, whose subject was T cells in Graves' hyperthyroidism and ophthalmopathy.

This material consisted of peripheral blood mononuclear cells (PBMCs), taken at new diagnosis, from a patient treated with antithyroid drugs. The source is a woman under 40 with Graves disease. Donor details come from another sample of the same person, matched by shared clones.

This chain connects TRBV7-2 to TRBJ2-5, with 11 nucleotides matching TRBD2. Germline CDR1 and CDR2: SGHTA and FQGNSA. The length of the CDR3 is 20 residues. Germline trimming cut 2 bases from V and 5 bases from J; bases unmatched to any gene: 19. In DNA form, the CDR3 reads TGTGCCAGCAGCTTAACTTCGGGACTAGCGGCTAACCCCTCCGGGGAGACCCAGTACTTC. This encodes CASSLTSGLAANPSGETQYF.

Notes on this clonotype: A much larger clone lies one base from this, so it may be a read error. The chain is built from TRBV4-1 and TRBJ1-5, with D possibly being TRBD1 (6 bases). The V gene's germline CDR1 is MGHRA and CDR2 YSYEKL. CDR3 length: 15 residues. Trimming took off 4 bases at V and 3 bases at J, with 13 bases between the two ends. The CDR3 spells CASSRDGQYNQPQHF. CDR3 sequence (DNA): TGCGCCAGCAGCCGAGACGGACAGTACAATCAGCCCCAGCATTTT.

Points on this clonotype: A much larger clone lies a single base off, so this may be a read error. The chain links TRBV5-6 to TRBJ1-6, with D uncertain. CDR3 length equals 14 residues. Germline assignment: CDR1 SGHDT and CDR2 YYEEEE. CDR3 loop: CASSARDFLSSLHF. DNA of the CDR3: TGTGCCAGCAGCGCCCGCGATTTTCTTTCATCCCTCCACTTT.

This clonotype was seen many times. The chain recombines TRBV2 with TRBJ2-1; D may be TRBD2 (5 bases). V was pared by 4 bases and J by 6 bases, with 16 bases between. Germline CDR1 reads SNHLY; CDR2 reads FYNNEI. The CDR3 is 15 amino acids. Here the CDR3 DNA reads TGTGCCAGCAGTGTTCCGGGAACAGAGGGCAATGAGCAGTTCTTC. It encodes CASSVPGTEGNEQFF. Filled out from reference TRBV2 and TRBJ2-1, the complete variable domain reads EPEVTQTPSHQVTQMGQEVILRCVPISNHLYFYWYRQILGQKVEFLVSFYNNEISEKSEIFDDQFSVERPDGSNFTLKIRSTKLEDSAMYFCASSVPGTEGNEQFFGPGTRLTVL.

This clonotype was seen a handful of times. The V and J genes are TRBV20-1 and TRBJ2-5, with D maybe TRBD1 (7 bases). The CDR3 contains 14 residues. Trimming removed 5 bases from V and 2 bases from J, with 15 bases in between. Germline CDR1 and CDR2: DFQATT and SNEGSKA (reference sequence). Here the CDR3 reads CSAGLPGQQETQYF. CDR3 sequence (DNA): TGCAGTGCTGGACTACCGGGACAGCAAGAGACCCAGTACTTC.

In its sample, this clonotype was seen many times. The J gene is TRBJ1-1, the V gene TRBV6-1; D perhaps matches TRBD1 (6 bases). This CDR3 spans 14 amino acids. The germline gives CDR1 MNHNS, CDR2 SASEGT. V dropped 6 bases and J dropped 1 base, with 12 bases sitting between them. In DNA, the CDR3 is TGTGCCAGCAGGGGGGCGAGGTCGAACACTGAAGCTTTCTTT. Its translation: CASRGARSNTEAFF.

The chain employs TRBV9 and TRBJ2-1, with 10 bases matching TRBD2. Germline V lookup: CDR1 SGDLS, CDR2 YYNGEE. Germline trimming cut 0 bases from V and 7 bases from J; bases unmatched to any gene: 4. This CDR3 is built from 15 residues. As DNA, the CDR3 is TGTGCCAGCAGCGTAGCTGCTAGCGGGGGAAATGAGCAGTTCTTC. Translating it yields CASSVAASGGNEQFF.

This clonotype has only a few counts. This rearrangement joins TRBV6-2 or TRBV6-3 to TRBJ1-1, with D perhaps TRBD1 (5 bases). The CDR3 totals 15 residues. V was trimmed by 5 bases and J by 0 bases, leaving 13 bases between them. Germline CDR1 MNHEY, CDR2 SVGEGT. The CDR3 protein is CASSRQTVLNTEAFF. The CDR3, as DNA: TGTGCCAGCAGTCGACAGACAGTCCTGAACACTGAAGCTTTCTTT.

This clonotype has a handful of counts. This chain uses TRBV7-9 with TRBJ2-1; D is tentatively TRBD1 or TRBD2 (5 bases each). The CDR3 consists of 16 residues. Trimming shortened V by 1 base and J by 5 bases, and 15 bases separated the two germline ends. Germline V gene sequence: CDR1 SEHNR, CDR2 FQNEAQ (reference sequence). The CDR3 nucleotides are TGTGCCAGCAGCTTAGTTGGGGGACGGTTCGACAATGAGCAGTTCTTC. Translating it yields CASSLVGGRFDNEQFF. Based on the CDR3 plus reference TRBV7-9 and TRBJ2-1, the full variable domain is DTGVSQNPRHKITKRGQNVTFRCDPISEHNRLYWYRQTLGQGPEFLTYFQNEAQLEKSRLLSDRFSAERPKGSFSTLEIQRTEQGDSAMYLCASSLVGGRFDNEQFFGPGTRLTVL.

This clonotype was seen repeatedly, ten times or more. The genes are TRBV5-1 and TRBJ1-2; weak D call: TRBD1 (5 bases). The CDR3 runs to 13 residues. Trimming removed 5 bases from V and 4 bases from J, with 12 bases in between. Per the germline V gene, CDR1 is SGHRS and CDR2 is YFSETQ. The CDR3 protein is CASRSGQGYGYTF. CDR3 nucleotide sequence: TGCGCCAGCAGATCAGGACAAGGCTATGGCTACACCTTC.

This clonotype was detected ten times or more. The chain carries TRBV7-2 and TRBJ2-2; D perhaps matches TRBD1 (5 bases). The CDR3 has 17 residues. V lost 2 bases to trimming and J lost 4 bases, with 17 bases between them. Germline V lookup: CDR1 SGHTA, CDR2 FQGNSA. This CDR3 reads CASSLLGQRKGTGELFF. CDR3 nucleotides: TGTGCCAGCAGCTTATTGGGGCAGAGAAAGGGCACCGGGGAGCTGTTTTTT.

This clonotype was recorded at least ten times. The rearrangement uses TRBV20-1 and TRBJ2-2; 9 bases fit TRBD2. CDR1 is DFQATT and CDR2 is SNEGSKA in the germline V gene (reference sequence). The CDR3 spans 14 residues. Trimming cost V 5 bases and J 1 base; bases outside gene matches: 2. The CDR3 loop reads CSARSGGNTGELFF. Here the CDR3 DNA reads TGCAGTGCTCGTAGCGGGGGGAACACCGGGGAGCTGTTTTTT.

This clonotype was recorded at least ten times. CDR3 protein: CASSEAGYYGYTF. In nucleotides, the CDR3 is TGTGCCAGCAGTGAAGCCGGATACTATGGCTACACCTTC. This chain uses TRBV28 with TRBJ1-2; D ambiguous. The ends were cut back, 5 bases at V and 3 bases at J, with 10 bases in the middle. In germline, CDR1 is MDHEN, CDR2 SYDVKM. This CDR3 region has 13 residues.

In its sample, this clonotype was seen a few times. V gene TRBV5-1 combines with J gene TRBJ1-1; no firm D call. Germline lookup yields CDR1 SGHRS and CDR2 YFSETQ. Trimming shortened V by 0 bases and J by 1 base, and 13 bases separated the two germline ends. This CDR3 region has 16 residues. The DNA for the CDR3 is TGCGCCAGCAGCTTGGCGCCTCTCGGTACGAACACTGAAGCTTTCTTT. Protein sequence: CASSLAPLGTNTEAFF.

The chain combines TRBV5-5 with TRBJ1-4; a possible D gene is TRBD1 (6 bases). Trimming removed 0 bases at V and 4 bases at J, with 16 bases between. The CDR3 loop spans 17 amino acids. Per the germline V gene, CDR1 is SGHKS and CDR2 is YYEKEE (reference sequence). CDR3 DNA sequence: TGTGCCAGCAGCTTGGATGGGCGGGGGCTGGGTAATGAAAAACTGTTTTTT. Protein sequence: CASSLDGRGLGNEKLFF.

This rearrangement joins TRBV6-1 to TRBJ1-1, with unresolved D. Per the germline V gene, CDR1 is MNHNS and CDR2 is SASEGT. The CDR3 spans 13 residues. Trimming cost V 2 bases and J 6 bases, with 10 bases left between them. The DNA for the CDR3 is TGTGCCAGCAGTGAATTTCGTGAGGCTGAAGCTTTCTTT. It translates to CASSEFREAEAFF.

Only a few counts were recorded for this clonotype. V gene TRBV2 combines with J gene TRBJ1-6; D not resolved. CDR1 is SNHLY, CDR2 FYNNEI, per germline. The V gene lost 3 bases and the J gene lost 10 bases, with 13 bases spanning the gap. The CDR3 runs to 14 residues. The CDR3 is CASSDPTSVSPLHF. The CDR3 nucleotides are TGTGCCAGCAGTGACCCCACGTCGGTCTCACCCCTCCACTTT.

In its sample, this clonotype was seen many times. The CDR3 coding sequence is TGTGCCAGCAGCCCACGGACAGGGGGCTATTATGGCTACACCTTC. It translates to CASSPRTGGYYGYTF. The chain is built from TRBV11-2 and TRBJ1-2; 11 nucleotides line up with TRBD1. The CDR3 length is 15 residues. V trimming: 5 bases; J trimming: 5 bases; junction bases outside the gene matches: 7. The germline V gene has CDR1 SGHAT and CDR2 FQNNGV.

This clonotype was detected ten times or more. The chain links TRBV30 to TRBJ1-1, with D maybe TRBD1 (6 bases). The germline V and J ends were trimmed by 3 bases and 11 bases, with 10 bases remaining between them. This CDR3 has 10 amino acids. Germline CDR1 GTSNPN, CDR2 SVGIG (reference sequence). This CDR3 is CAWRGQGAFF. The DNA of the CDR3 is TGTGCCTGGAGGGGTCAGGGGGCTTTCTTT. Combining the CDR3 with reference TRBV30 and TRBJ1-1 gives the whole variable domain SQTIHQWPATLVQPVGSPLSLECTVEGTSNPNLYWYRQAAGRGLQLLFYSVGIGQISSEVPQNLSASRPQDRQFILSSKKLLLSDSGFYLCAWRGQGAFFGQGTRLTVV.

This clonotype was recorded at least ten times. The V and J genes are TRBV11-1 and TRBJ2-3; 9 bases line up with TRBD2. This CDR3 has 15 residues. V lost 4 bases and J lost 1; bases outside the gene matches: 3. The germline V gene encodes CDR1 SGHAT and CDR2 FQDESV (reference sequence). CDR3 loop: CASSSVAGGTDTQYF. The CDR3 DNA sequence: TGTGCCAGCAGCTCTGTAGCGGGGGGCACAGATACGCAGTATTTT. Together with reference TRBV11-1 and TRBJ2-3, the CDR3 gives the full variable domain: EAEVAQSPRYKITEKSQAVAFWCDPISGHATLYWYRQILGQGPELLVQFQDESVVDDSQLPKDRFSAERLKGVDSTLKIQPAELGDSAMYLCASSSVAGGTDTQYFGPGTRLTVL.

This clonotype was counted ten times or more. The chain joins TRBV30 to TRBJ2-1, with TRBD2 matching over 11 bases. J was trimmed by 12 bases and V by 2 bases; bases with no gene match: 9. This CDR3 has 14 residues. Germline V lookup: CDR1 GTSNPN, CDR2 SVGIG (reference sequence). CDR3 sequence (DNA): TGTGCCTGGAGTCTGGCTAGCGGGAGGTCAGGGCAGTTCTTC. Protein: CAWSLASGRSGQFF.

This clonotype was found many times. This chain joins TRBV2 and TRBJ2-7; 9 bases agree with TRBD1. The CDR3 totals 14 residues. CDR1 is SNHLY, CDR2 FYNNEI, per germline. The J segment lost 5 bases and the V segment lost 5 bases, leaving 7 bases of the junction unmatched. The CDR3 sequence: CASSKQGAMNEQYF. CDR3 DNA sequence: TGTGCCAGCAGTAAACAGGGGGCCATGAACGAGCAGTACTTC.

This clonotype has a single count. J is TRBJ1-5 and V is TRBV28; 8 bases fit TRBD1. The J segment lost 2 bases and the V segment lost 3 bases, leaving 6 bases of the junction unmatched. Germline lookup yields CDR1 MDHEN and CDR2 SYDVKM. The CDR3 has 16 residues. Written as DNA, the CDR3 is TGTGCCAGCAGTTTCCCCAGGGGGCTTCGCAATCAGCCCCAGCATTTT. This sequence encodes CASSFPRGLRNQPQHF.

This clonotype was detected many times. The rearrangement links TRBV2 to TRBJ2-7, with a possible D match to TRBD2 (5 bases). The CDR3 covers 14 residues. The germline gives CDR1 SNHLY, CDR2 FYNNEI. Deletions cut 7 bases from V and 0 bases from J, with 13 bases between. CDR3 coding DNA: TGTGCCAGCATAGCCCCGGGGAACTCCTACGAGCAGTACTTC. Amino acid sequence: CASIAPGNSYEQYF.

On this clonotype: The conserved closing phenylalanine or tryptophan is absent in this CDR3, likely reflecting a read error. The rearrangement joins TRBV4-1 to TRBJ2-7, with D maybe TRBD1 (5 bases). Germline assignment: CDR1 MGHRA and CDR2 YSYEKL. Trimming took 0 bases from V and 2 from J, leaving 11 bases between them. This CDR3 spans 15 amino acids. The CDR3 DNA reads as TGCGCCAGCAGCCAAGAGACCAGGGAAGCCTACGAGCAGTACTCC. Translation: CASSQETREAYEQYS.

This clonotype occurred many times. The V gene is TRBV27, the J gene TRBJ2-3; 12 bases match TRBD2. The V segment lost 5 bases and the J segment 0 bases; nucleotides outside the gene matches: 15. The CDR3 is made up of 20 amino acids. From germline, CDR1 is MNHEY and CDR2 SMNVEV (reference sequence). As DNA, the CDR3 is TGTGCCAGCAGTATCAGACTAGCGGGAGCGATACACTCTAGCACAGATACGCAGTATTTT. Translation: CASSIRLAGAIHSSTDTQYF.

This clonotype was recorded at least ten times. CDR3: CASSLGVSQFF. CDR3 DNA: TGCGCCAGCAGCTTGGGGGTCTCTCAGTTCTTC. This rearrangement joins TRBV5-1 to TRBJ2-1; no clear D gene. The ends were cut back, 0 bases at V and 13 bases at J, with 8 bases in the middle. The length of the CDR3 is 11 residues. Germline CDR1 reads SGHRS; CDR2 reads YFSETQ.

This clonotype was detected ten times or more. This rearrangement joins TRBV6-1 to TRBJ1-3, with TRBD1 matching over 7 bases. CDR3 length: 18 amino acids. V lost 2 bases and J lost 0; bases outside the gene matches: 10. The V gene's germline CDR1 is MNHNS and CDR2 SASEGT. CDR3 nucleotide sequence: TGTGCCAGCAGTGAATGGGAGACAGGGTTAGGCTCTGGAAACACCATATATTTT. Translation gives CASSEWETGLGSGNTIYF.